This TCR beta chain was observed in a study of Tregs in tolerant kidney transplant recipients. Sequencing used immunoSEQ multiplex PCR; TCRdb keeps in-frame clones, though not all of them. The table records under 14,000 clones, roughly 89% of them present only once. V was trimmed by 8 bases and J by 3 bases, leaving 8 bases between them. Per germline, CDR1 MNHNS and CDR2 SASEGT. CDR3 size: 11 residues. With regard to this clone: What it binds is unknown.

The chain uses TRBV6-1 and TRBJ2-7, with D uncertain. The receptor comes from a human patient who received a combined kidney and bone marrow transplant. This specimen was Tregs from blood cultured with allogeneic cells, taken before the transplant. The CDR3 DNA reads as TGTGCCAGCGTCGGGCTCTACGAGCAGTACTTC. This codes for CASVGLYEQYF.